This TCR beta chain was sequenced in a study of T cell responses to AZD1222 COVID-19 vaccine. This clone was observed a handful of times. This table comes from immunoSEQ multiplex PCR, and its TCRdb copy is limited to in-frame clones, with some not included. The table includes roughly 140,000 clones, about 93% detected once. This CDR3 has 15 residues. Germline V CDR1 and CDR2: SGHNT, YYREEE (reference sequence). V lost 4 bases, J lost 2 bases, and 15 bases lay in between. This sequence was found in an adult in good health. The specimen comprised peripheral blood, sampled on day 0 of AZD1222 vaccination. The chain has TRBV5-4 and TRBJ1-1, with D possibly TRBD1 on 5 matching bases. CDR3: CASSPTQTVNTEAFF. The CDR3 bases are TGTGCCAGCAGCCCTACTCAGACAGTAAACACTGAAGCTTTCTTT.